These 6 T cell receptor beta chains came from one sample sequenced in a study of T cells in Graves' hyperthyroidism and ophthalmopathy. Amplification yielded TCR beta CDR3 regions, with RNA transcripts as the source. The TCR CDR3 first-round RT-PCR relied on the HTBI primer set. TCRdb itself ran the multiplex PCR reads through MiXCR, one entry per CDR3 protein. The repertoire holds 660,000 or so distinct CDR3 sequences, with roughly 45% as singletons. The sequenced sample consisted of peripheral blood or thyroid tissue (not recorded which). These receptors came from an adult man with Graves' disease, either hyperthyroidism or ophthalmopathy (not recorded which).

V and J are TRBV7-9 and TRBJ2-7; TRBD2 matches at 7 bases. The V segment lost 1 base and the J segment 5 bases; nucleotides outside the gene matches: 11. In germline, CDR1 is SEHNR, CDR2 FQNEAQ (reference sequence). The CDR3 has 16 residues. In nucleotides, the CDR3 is TGTGCCAGCAGCTTAGGCCTAGGCGGGAGAACGCACGAGCAGTACTTC. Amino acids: CASSLGLGGRTHEQYF.

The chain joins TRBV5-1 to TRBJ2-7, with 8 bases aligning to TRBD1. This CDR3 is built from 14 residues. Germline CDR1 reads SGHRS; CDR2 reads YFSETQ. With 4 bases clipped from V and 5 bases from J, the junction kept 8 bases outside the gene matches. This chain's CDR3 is CASSAVQGGDEQYF. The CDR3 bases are TGCGCCAGCAGCGCGGTACAGGGGGGCGACGAGCAGTACTTC.

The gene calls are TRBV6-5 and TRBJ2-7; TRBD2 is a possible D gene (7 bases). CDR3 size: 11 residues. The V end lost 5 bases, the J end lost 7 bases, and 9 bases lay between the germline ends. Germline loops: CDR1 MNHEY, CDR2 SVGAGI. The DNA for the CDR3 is TGTGCCAGCAGTAGGGGGGGGGAGCAGTACTTC. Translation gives CASSRGGEQYF.

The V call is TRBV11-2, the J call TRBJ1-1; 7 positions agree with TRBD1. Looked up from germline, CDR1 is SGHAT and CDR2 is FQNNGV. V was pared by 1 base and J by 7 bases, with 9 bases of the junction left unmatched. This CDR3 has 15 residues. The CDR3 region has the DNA TGTGCCAGCAGCTTAGTTCAGGGGGGGTCGGGTGAAGCTTTCTTT. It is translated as CASSLVQGGSGEAFF.

The CDR3 region has the DNA TGCAGTGCTAGGGAGGACAGGACGAACACTGAAGCTTTCTTT. This gives the protein CSAREDRTNTEAFF. This chain joins TRBV20-1 and TRBJ1-1; 7 positions agree with TRBD1. This CDR3 comprises 14 residues. Germline V gives CDR1 DFQATT, CDR2 SNEGSKA (reference sequence). V lost 3 bases, J lost 1 base, and 5 bases stayed unmatched.

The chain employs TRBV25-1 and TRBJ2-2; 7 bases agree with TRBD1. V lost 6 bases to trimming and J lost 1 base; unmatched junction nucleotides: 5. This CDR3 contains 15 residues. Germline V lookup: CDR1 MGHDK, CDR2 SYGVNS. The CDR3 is CASRWTGRNTGELFF. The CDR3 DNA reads TGTGCCAGCAGATGGACAGGCAGGAACACCGGGGAGCTGTTTTTT.